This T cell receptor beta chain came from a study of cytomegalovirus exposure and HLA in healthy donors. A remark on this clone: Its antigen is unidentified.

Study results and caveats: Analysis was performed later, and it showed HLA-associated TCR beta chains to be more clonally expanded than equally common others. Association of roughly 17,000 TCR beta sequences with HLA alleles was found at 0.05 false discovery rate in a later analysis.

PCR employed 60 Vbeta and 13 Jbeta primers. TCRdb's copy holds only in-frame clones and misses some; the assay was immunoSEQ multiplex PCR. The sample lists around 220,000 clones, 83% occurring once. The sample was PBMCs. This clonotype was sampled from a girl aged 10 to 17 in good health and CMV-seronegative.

CDR3 bases: TGTGCCAGCTCACCACTCGAGACAGGACTCGGTCAGCCCCAGCATTTT. Translated: CASSPLETGLGQPQHF. The chain has TRBV18 and TRBJ1-5; TRBD1 is a possible D gene (6 bases). The V and J ends lost 1 base and 6 bases respectively, with 16 bases between them. The germline gives CDR1 KGHSH, CDR2 LQKENI. This CDR3 contains 16 residues. Variable domain in full (rest from reference TRBV18 and TRBJ1-5): NAGVMQNPRHLVRRRGQEARLRCSPMKGHSHVYWYRQLPEEGLKFMVYLQKENIIDESGMPKERFSAEFPKEGPSILRIQQVVRGDSAAYFCASSPLETGLGQPQHFGDGTRLSIL.